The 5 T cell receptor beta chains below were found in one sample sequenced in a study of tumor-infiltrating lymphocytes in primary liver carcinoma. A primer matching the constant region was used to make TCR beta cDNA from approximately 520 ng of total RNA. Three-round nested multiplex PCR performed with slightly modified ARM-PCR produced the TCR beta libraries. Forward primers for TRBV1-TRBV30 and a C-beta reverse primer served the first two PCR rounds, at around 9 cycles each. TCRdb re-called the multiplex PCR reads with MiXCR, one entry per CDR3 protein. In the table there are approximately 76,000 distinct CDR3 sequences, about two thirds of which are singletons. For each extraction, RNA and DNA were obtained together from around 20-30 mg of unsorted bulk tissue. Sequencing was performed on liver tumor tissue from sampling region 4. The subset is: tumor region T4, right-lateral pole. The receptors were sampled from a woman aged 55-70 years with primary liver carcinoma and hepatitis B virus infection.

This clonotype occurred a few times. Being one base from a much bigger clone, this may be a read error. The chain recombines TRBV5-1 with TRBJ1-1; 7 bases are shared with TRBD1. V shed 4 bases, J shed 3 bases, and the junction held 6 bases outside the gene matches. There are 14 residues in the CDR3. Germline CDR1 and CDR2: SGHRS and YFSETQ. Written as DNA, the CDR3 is TGCGCCAGCAGCCCTGGGACAGTGTACACTGAAGCTTTCTTT. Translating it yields CASSPGTVYTEAFF.

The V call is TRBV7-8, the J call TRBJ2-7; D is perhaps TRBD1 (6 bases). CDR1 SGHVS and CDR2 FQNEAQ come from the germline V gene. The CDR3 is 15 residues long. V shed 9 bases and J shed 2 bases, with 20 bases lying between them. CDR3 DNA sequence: TGTGCCAGGAGCCCACTCACAGGGAGTACCTACGAGCAGTACTTC. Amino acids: CARSPLTGSTYEQYF. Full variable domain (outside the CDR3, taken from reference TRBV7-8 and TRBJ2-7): GAGVSQSPRYKVAKRGQDVALRCDPISGHVSLFWYQQALGQGPEFLTYFQNEAQLDKSGLPSDRFFAERPEGSVSTLKIQRTQQEDSAVYLCARSPLTGSTYEQYFGPGTRLTVT.

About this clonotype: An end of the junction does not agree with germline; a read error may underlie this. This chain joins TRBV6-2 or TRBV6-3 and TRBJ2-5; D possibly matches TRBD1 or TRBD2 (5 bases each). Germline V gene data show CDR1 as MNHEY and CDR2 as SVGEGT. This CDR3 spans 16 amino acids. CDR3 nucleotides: TGTGCCAGCGGTTACCAGGGACCAGCAGGAGGAGAGACCCAGTACTTC. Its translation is CASGYQGPAGGETQYF.

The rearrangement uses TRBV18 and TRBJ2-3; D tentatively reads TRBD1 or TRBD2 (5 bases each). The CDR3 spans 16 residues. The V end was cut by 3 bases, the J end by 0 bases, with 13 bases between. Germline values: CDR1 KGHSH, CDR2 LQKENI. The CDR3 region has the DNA TGTGCCAGCTCACCGGGGCAGTTAGCGAGCACAGATACGCAGTATTTT. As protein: CASSPGQLASTDTQYF.

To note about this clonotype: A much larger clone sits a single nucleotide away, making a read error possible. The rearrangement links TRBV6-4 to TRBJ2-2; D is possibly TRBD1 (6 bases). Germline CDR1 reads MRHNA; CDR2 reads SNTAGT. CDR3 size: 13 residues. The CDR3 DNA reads TGTGCCAGCAGTAGTAGGGACACCGTGGAGCTGTTTTTT. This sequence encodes CASSSRDTVELFF.